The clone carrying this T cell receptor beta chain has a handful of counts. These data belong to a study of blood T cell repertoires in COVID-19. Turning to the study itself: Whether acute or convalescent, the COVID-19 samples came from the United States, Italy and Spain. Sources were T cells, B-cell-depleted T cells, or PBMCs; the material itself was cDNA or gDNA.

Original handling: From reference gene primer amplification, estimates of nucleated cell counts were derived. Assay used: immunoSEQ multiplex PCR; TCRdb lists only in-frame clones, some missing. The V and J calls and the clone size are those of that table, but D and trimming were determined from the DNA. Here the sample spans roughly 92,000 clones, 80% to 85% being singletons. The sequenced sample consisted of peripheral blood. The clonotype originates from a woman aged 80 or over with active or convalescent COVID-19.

For the CDR3, the DNA is TGCGCCAGAACAGGGGGAAGAGTCGCGGGAGAGTACAATGAGCAGTTCTTC. Its translation is CARTGGRVAGEYNEQFF. The chain is built from TRBV10-1 and TRBJ2-1, with D possibly matching TRBD1 (8 bases). There are 17 residues in the CDR3. The V end was cut by 9 bases, the J end by 4 bases, with 25 bases between. Germline values: CDR1 WNHNN, CDR2 SYGVQD (reference sequence).